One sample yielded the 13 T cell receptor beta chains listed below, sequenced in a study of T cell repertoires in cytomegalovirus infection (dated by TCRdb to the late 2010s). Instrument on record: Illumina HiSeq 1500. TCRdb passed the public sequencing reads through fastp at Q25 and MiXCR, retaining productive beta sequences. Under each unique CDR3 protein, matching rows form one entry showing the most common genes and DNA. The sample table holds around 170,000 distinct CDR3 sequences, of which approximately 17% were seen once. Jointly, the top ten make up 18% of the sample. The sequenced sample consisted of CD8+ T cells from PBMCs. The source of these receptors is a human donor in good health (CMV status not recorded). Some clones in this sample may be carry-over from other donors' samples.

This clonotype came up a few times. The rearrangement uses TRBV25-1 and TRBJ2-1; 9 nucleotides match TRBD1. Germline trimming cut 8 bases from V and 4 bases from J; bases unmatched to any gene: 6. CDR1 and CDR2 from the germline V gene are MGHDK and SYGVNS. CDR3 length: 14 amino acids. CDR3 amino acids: CASAQGAQYNEQFF. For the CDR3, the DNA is TGTGCCAGCGCACAGGGGGCTCAATACAATGAGCAGTTCTTC.

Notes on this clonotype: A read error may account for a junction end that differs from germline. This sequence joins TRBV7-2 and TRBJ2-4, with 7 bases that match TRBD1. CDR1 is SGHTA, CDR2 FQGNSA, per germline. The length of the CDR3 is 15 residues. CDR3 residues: CACSSNRGSKNIQYF. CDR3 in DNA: TGTGCCTGCAGCTCGAACAGGGGTTCCAAAAACATTCAGTACTTC.

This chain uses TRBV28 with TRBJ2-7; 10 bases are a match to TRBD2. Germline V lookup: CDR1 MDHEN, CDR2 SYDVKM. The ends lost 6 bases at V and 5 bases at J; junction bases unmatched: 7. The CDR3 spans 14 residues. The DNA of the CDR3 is TGTGCCAGCAGGGAGGACCTAGCGGGGGACGAGCAGTACTTC. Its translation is CASREDLAGDEQYF. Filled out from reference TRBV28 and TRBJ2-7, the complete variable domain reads DVKVTQSSRYLVKRTGEKVFLECVQDMDHENMFWYRQDPGLGLRLIYFSYDVKMKEKGDIPEGYSVSREKKERFSLILESASTNQTSMYLCASREDLAGDEQYFGPGTRLTVT.

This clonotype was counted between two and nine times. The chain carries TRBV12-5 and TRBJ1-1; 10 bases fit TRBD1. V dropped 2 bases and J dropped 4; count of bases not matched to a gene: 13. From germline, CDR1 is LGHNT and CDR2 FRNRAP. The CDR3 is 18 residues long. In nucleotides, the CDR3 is TGTGCTAGTGGTTTGTTATTCAGCGGACAGGGGGAGGCCACTGAAGCTTTCTTT. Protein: CASGLLFSGQGEATEAFF.

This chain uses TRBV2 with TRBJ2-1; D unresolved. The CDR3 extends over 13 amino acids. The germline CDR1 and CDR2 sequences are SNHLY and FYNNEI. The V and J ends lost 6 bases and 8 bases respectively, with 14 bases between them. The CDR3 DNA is TGTGCCAGCAGGCAAGAGACGGTGGATGAGCAGTTCTTC. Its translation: CASRQETVDEQFF.

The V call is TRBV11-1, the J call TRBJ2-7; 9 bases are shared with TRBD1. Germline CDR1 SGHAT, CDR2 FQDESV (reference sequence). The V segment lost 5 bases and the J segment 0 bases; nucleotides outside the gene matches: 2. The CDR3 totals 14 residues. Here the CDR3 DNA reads TGTGCCAGCAGCCAGGACAGGGGCTCCTACGAGCAGTACTTC. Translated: CASSQDRGSYEQYF.

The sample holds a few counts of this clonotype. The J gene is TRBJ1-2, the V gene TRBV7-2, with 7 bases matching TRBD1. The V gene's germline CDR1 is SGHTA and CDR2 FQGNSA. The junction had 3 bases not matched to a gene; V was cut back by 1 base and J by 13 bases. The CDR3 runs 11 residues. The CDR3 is CASSLDRGCTF. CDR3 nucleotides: TGTGCCAGCAGCTTAGACAGGGGATGCACCTTC.

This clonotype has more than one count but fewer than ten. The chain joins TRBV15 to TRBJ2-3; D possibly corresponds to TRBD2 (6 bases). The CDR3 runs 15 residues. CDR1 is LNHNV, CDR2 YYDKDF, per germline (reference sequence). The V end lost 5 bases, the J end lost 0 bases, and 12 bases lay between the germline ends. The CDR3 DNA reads TGTGCCACCAGCGGCGGCGGGATGAGCACAGATACGCAGTATTTT. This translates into CATSGGGMSTDTQYF.

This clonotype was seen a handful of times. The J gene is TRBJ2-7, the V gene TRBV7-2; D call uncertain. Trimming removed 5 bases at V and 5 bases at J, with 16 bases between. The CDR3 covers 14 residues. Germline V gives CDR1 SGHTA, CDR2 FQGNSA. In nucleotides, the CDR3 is TGTGCCAGCAGCCCAAAATATAACAGTCACGAGCAGTACTTC. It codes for CASSPKYNSHEQYF. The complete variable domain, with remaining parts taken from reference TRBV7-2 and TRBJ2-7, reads GAGVSQSPSNKVTEKGKDVELRCDPISGHTALYWYRQSLGQGLEFLIYFQGNSAPDKSGLPSDRFSAERTGGSVSTLTIQRTQQEDSAVYLCASSPKYNSHEQYFGPGTRLTVT.

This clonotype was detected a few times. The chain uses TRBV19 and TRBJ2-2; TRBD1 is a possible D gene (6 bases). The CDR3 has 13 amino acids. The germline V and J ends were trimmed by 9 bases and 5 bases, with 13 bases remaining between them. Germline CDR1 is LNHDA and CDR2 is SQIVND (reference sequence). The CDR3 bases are TGTGCCAGCCAAGGGGGATATACCGGGGAGCTGTTTTTT. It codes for CASQGGYTGELFF.

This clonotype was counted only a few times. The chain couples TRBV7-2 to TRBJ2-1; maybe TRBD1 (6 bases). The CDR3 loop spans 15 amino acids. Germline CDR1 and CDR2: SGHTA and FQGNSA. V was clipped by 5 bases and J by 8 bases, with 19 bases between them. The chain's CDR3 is CASSVSTGFFDEQFF. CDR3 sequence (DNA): TGTGCCAGCAGCGTATCAACAGGGTTTTTCGATGAGCAGTTCTTC.

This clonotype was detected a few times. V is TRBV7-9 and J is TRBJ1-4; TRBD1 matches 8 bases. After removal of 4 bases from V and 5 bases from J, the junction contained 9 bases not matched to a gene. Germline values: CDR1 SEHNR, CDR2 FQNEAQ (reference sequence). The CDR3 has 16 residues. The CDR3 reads CASSSAGQGPNEKLFF. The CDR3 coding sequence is TGTGCCAGCAGCTCCGCCGGACAGGGCCCAAATGAAAAACTGTTTTTT.

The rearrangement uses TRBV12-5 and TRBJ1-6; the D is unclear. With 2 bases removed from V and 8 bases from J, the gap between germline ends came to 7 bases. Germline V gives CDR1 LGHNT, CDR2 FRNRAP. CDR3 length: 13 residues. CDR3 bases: TGTGCTAGTGGTTTGTCCCAGGATTCACCCCTCCACTTT. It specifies CASGLSQDSPLHF.